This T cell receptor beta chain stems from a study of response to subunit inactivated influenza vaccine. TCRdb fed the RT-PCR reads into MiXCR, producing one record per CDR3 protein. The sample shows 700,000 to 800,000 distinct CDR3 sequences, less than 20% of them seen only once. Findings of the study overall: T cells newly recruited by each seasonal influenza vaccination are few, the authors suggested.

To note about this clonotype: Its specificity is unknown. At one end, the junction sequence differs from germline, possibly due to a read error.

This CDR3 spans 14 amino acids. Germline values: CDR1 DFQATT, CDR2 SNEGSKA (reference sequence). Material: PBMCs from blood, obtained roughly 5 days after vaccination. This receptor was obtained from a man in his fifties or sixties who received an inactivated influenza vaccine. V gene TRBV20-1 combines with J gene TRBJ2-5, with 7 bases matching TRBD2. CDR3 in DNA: TGCAGTGCTAGAGTAGCGGGTTTTGGAGAGAACCAGTACTTC. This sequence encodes CSARVAGFGENQYF.